This T cell receptor (beta chain) was sequenced in a study of blood T cell repertoires in COVID-19. Per the germline V gene, CDR1 is LGHDT and CDR2 is YNNKEL (reference sequence). Germline trimming cut 0 bases from V and 2 bases from J; bases unmatched to any gene: 7. This CDR3 is 17 amino acids long. Generated by immunoSEQ multiplex PCR, the TCRdb table keeps only in-frame clones and is missing some. Counted here are roughly 280,000 clones, less than 85% occurring once; the ten biggest clones make up under 5.5%. Sequenced: peripheral blood. The chain carries TRBV3-1 (or the pseudogene TRBV3-2) and TRBJ1-5, with TRBD1 matching over 7 bases. This TCR derives from a man in his sixties who had recovered from COVID-19. CDR3 residues: CASSQEGGGIGNQPQHF. The DNA for the CDR3 is TGTGCCAGCAGCCAAGAAGGAGGGGGCATAGGCAATCAGCCCCAGCATTTT.